These 22 T cell receptor beta chains originate from one sample sequenced in a study of T-cell memory formation after mild COVID-19. TCRdb called the 5' RACE reads again in MiXCR, with one record for every CDR3 protein. The top ten hold 12% of the sample, which has about 470,000 distinct CDR3 sequences, 15% to 20% seen once. What was sequenced was PBMCs or a T cell subset sorted from them (not recorded which). Every receptor here comes from an adult woman who had mild COVID-19 (a few samples of this study predate the infection). Cell type and time point are not known.

This chain joins TRBV29-1 and TRBJ2-5; 11 bases fit TRBD1. This CDR3 spans 13 amino acids. The germline CDR1 and CDR2 sequences are SQVTM and ANQGSEA. V lost 4 bases, J lost 5 bases, and 3 bases stayed unmatched. This chain's CDR3 is CSVGTGGAETQYF. In nucleotides, the CDR3 is TGCAGCGTTGGGACAGGGGGCGCGGAGACCCAGTACTTC.

For the CDR3, the DNA is TGCAGCGTTGGATGGGGTACGAATCAGCCCCAGCATTTT. Translating it yields CSVGWGTNQPQHF. This chain connects TRBV29-1 to TRBJ1-5; D ambiguous. This CDR3 contains 13 residues. Germline lookup yields CDR1 SQVTM and CDR2 ANQGSEA. Between the trimmed V and J ends, which lost 4 bases and 4 bases, there was a span of 11 bases.

The CDR3 is CASSLVGLGAFF. In DNA form, the CDR3 reads TGTGCCAGCAGCTTAGTGGGTCTCGGAGCTTTCTTT. This chain links TRBV7-2 with TRBJ1-1; D uncertain. CDR3 size: 12 residues. The ends were cut back, 1 base at V and 10 bases at J, with 10 bases in the middle. Germline CDR1 and CDR2: SGHTA and FQGNSA.

The table lists this clonotype with many counts. The chain links TRBV11-2 to TRBJ2-3; D call uncertain. This CDR3 is 14 amino acids long. V was pared by 2 bases and J by 0 bases, with 6 bases between. Germline V gene data show CDR1 as SGHAT and CDR2 as FQNNGV. CDR3 coding DNA: TGTGCCAGCAGCTTATCGGTTAGCACAGATACGCAGTATTTT. This encodes CASSLSVSTDTQYF.

The V and J genes are TRBV7-6 and TRBJ2-7; tentatively, D is TRBD2 (6 bases). The germline CDR1 and CDR2 sequences are SGHVS and FNYEAQ. There are 15 residues in the CDR3. V gave up 7 bases and J gave up 4 bases, with 20 bases separating them. CDR3 nucleotide sequence: TGTGCCAGCACCCGAGGGCGGGGACCTCGATACGAGCAGTACTTC. Its translation: CASTRGRGPRYEQYF.

The chain is built from TRBV7-9 and TRBJ2-1, with 9 bases lining up with TRBD2. The ends lost 2 bases at V and 7 bases at J; junction bases unmatched: 9. The CDR3 consists of 16 residues. Germline CDR1 is SEHNR and CDR2 is FQNEAQ (reference sequence). CDR3 DNA: TGTGCCAGCAGCTTAACACCGGGACTAGCTTTAAATGAGCAGTTCTTC. It encodes CASSLTPGLALNEQFF.

This clonotype was seen at least ten times. The rearrangement links TRBV6-5 to TRBJ2-1; D remains ambiguous. The CDR3 runs 16 residues. V lost 3 bases and J lost 8, with 20 bases in between. Germline CDR1 and CDR2: MNHEY and SVGAGI. The CDR3 here is CASSYTYGSPGDEQFF. In DNA, the CDR3 is TGTGCCAGCAGTTATACCTACGGGTCCCCCGGCGATGAGCAGTTCTTC.

The genes are TRBV7-9 and TRBJ2-5; maybe TRBD2 (6 bases). Germline assignment: CDR1 SEHNR and CDR2 FQNEAQ (reference sequence). V lost 4 bases and J lost 5, with 20 bases in between. CDR3 size: 16 residues. CDR3 protein: CASSSLPGRSGETQYF. CDR3 bases: TGTGCCAGCAGCTCACTTCCGGGGAGGTCAGGGGAGACCCAGTACTTC.

This clonotype was picked up a small number of times. The rearrangement links TRBV30 to TRBJ2-5, with unresolved D. The CDR3 length is 11 residues. Germline V CDR1 and CDR2: GTSNPN, SVGIG (reference sequence). Trimming removed 2 bases from V and 4 bases from J, with 5 bases in between. Written as DNA, the CDR3 is TGTGCCTGGAGTTATGGAGAGACCCAGTACTTC. Amino acids: CAWSYGETQYF.

The chain is built from TRBV5-4 and TRBJ2-2, with D unclear. Germline V lookup: CDR1 SGHNT, CDR2 YYREEE (reference sequence). The CDR3 runs 14 residues. The germline V and J ends were trimmed by 3 bases and 0 bases, with 6 bases remaining between them. The CDR3 DNA reads as TGTGCCAGCAGCTCCCCCGCGAACACCGGGGAGCTGTTTTTT. Its translation is CASSSPANTGELFF.

The V and J genes are TRBV19 and TRBJ2-3; D may be TRBD2 (5 bases). Germline CDR1 and CDR2: LNHDA and SQIVND (reference sequence). Between the trimmed V and J ends, which lost 3 bases and 2 bases, there was a span of 24 bases. CDR3 length: 19 amino acids. The CDR3 protein is CASSISVVLARGYTDTQYF. The CDR3 bases are TGTGCCAGTAGTATCAGCGTCGTTTTGGCTCGGGGATACACAGATACGCAGTATTTT.

This clonotype has a handful of counts. The chain joins TRBV24-1 to TRBJ2-7, with D uncertain. V was trimmed by 9 bases and J by 0 bases, leaving 11 bases between them. Germline V gene data show CDR1 as KGHDR and CDR2 as SFDVKD. The CDR3 runs to 13 residues. In DNA, the CDR3 is TGTGCCACCCCCACGAGGCACTCCTACGAGCAGTACTTC. Its protein is CATPTRHSYEQYF.

V usage is TRBV7-6 and J usage is TRBJ1-5, with TRBD1 matching over 7 bases. The trim removed 3 bases at V and 5 bases at J, leaving 7 bases unmatched. The CDR3 is made up of 15 amino acids. Germline-derived CDR1 and CDR2 are SGHVS and FNYEAQ. CDR3 coding DNA: TGTGCCAGCAGCTTTAGCACAGGGGTTGATCAGCCCCAGCATTTT. Its protein is CASSFSTGVDQPQHF.

This clonotype appeared a few times. The chain links TRBV12-3 or TRBV12-4 to TRBJ1-1; 7 bases are a match to TRBD1. J was trimmed by 3 bases and V by 2 bases; bases with no gene match: 6. This CDR3 has 15 residues. CDR3 loop: CASSLIEGADTEAFF. The CDR3 DNA reads as TGTGCCAGCAGTTTAATTGAGGGGGCGGACACTGAAGCTTTCTTT.

This clonotype was seen at least ten times. The chain combines TRBV5-1 with TRBJ2-1, with D uncertain. Between the trimmed V and J ends, which lost 5 bases and 8 bases, there was a span of 8 bases. CDR1 and CDR2 (germline): SGHRS, YFSETQ. The length of the CDR3 is 11 residues. CDR3 region: CASRATDEQFF. For the CDR3, the DNA is TGCGCCAGCAGAGCCACCGATGAGCAGTTCTTC.

The chain employs TRBV6-2 or TRBV6-3 and TRBJ2-3; D uncertain. Germline-derived CDR1 and CDR2 are MNHEY and SVGEGT. The CDR3 contains 14 residues. Deletions cut 2 bases from V and 2 bases from J, with 8 bases between. This CDR3 reads CASSYGGPTDTQYF. As DNA, the CDR3 is TGTGCCAGCAGTTACGGCGGACCCACAGATACGCAGTATTTT.

Comment on this clonotype: One end of the junction is discordant with germline, which a read error may explain. The V and J genes are TRBV20-1 and TRBJ2-1, with 10 bases identical to TRBD1. Germline CDR1 is DFQATT and CDR2 is SNEGSKA (reference sequence). CDR3 length: 11 residues. The CDR3 loop reads CSARAGTGVLF. In nucleotides, the CDR3 is TGCAGTGCTAGGGCCGGGACAGGGGTTCTCTTC.

The rearrangement uses TRBV15 and TRBJ2-7; maybe TRBD1 (6 bases). Germline loops: CDR1 LNHNV, CDR2 YYDKDF (reference sequence). The CDR3 is made up of 16 amino acids. The V gene lost 0 bases and the J gene lost 0 bases, with 12 bases spanning the gap. As DNA, the CDR3 is TGTGCCACCAGCAGAGATAGGACAGTGAGCTCCTACGAGCAGTACTTC. It specifies CATSRDRTVSSYEQYF.

Concerning this clonotype itself: Mismatch with germline at one junction end may stem from a read error. V usage is TRBV20-1 and J usage is TRBJ2-1; 9 positions match TRBD2. The germline CDR1 and CDR2 sequences are DFQATT and SNEGSKA (reference sequence). This CDR3 is built from 15 residues. CDR3 in DNA: TGCAGTGCCACTCTCGGGACTAGCTACTACGATGAGCAGTTCTTC. This translates into CSATLGTSYYDEQFF.

V usage is TRBV18 and J usage is TRBJ2-7; a possible D gene is TRBD1 (7 bases). V gave up 4 bases and J gave up 1 base, with 20 bases separating them. The CDR3 spans 17 residues. The V gene's germline CDR1 is KGHSH and CDR2 LQKENI. CDR3 DNA: TGTGCCAGCTCACGAGACACAGGGGAGGTCGGTTCCTACGAGCAGTACTTC. It yields the protein CASSRDTGEVGSYEQYF.

The genes are TRBV14 and TRBJ1-4; 7 nucleotides line up with TRBD1. This CDR3 is 13 amino acids long. The germline V gene has CDR1 SGHDN and CDR2 FVKESK. V shed 5 bases, J shed 10 bases, and the junction held 7 bases outside the gene matches. CDR3: CASSRDRAGKLFF. For the CDR3, the DNA is TGTGCCAGCAGCAGAGACAGGGCCGGAAAACTGTTTTTT.

This chain links TRBV9 with TRBJ1-1, with 7 nucleotides matching TRBD1. This CDR3 contains 15 residues. The germline V gene has CDR1 SGDLS and CDR2 YYNGEE. The V and J ends lost 0 bases and 3 bases, in that order; junction bases with no gene match: 5. The CDR3 here is CASSVERGQDTEAFF. In DNA form, the CDR3 reads TGTGCCAGCAGCGTAGAGAGGGGGCAGGACACTGAAGCTTTCTTT.